This TCR beta chain is drawn from a study of identical twins. Study outcomes and limitations: Donors were not followed over many years; analysis was cross-sectional. Partly confounded zero-insertion analyses could result from invariant MAIT and iNKT cells.

Trimming left V 6 bases short and J 2 bases short, with 14 bases between. This CDR3 has 15 residues. This clonotype came up many times. Its antigen is still unknown. TCRdb itself ran the 5' RACE reads through MiXCR, one entry per CDR3 protein. The sample gives some 1,700,000 distinct CDR3 sequences, roughly 35% of which show up once; around 0.25% is in the top ten. The sample comprised cord blood. This TCR came from a newborn girl in good health. V gene TRBV12-3 or TRBV12-4 combines with J gene TRBJ2-4; D possibly matches TRBD1 or TRBD2 (5 bases each). The CDR3 reads CASRELGRSKNIQYF. CDR3 nucleotide sequence: TGTGCCAGCAGAGAACTGGGACGGTCCAAAAACATTCAGTACTTC.